This T cell receptor (beta chain) was observed in a study of technical replicates of blood from a handful of donors. CDR3 size: 13 residues. The V end was cut by 0 bases, the J end by 4 bases, with 7 bases between. CDR1 and CDR2 (germline): SGHNT, YYREEE (reference sequence). Clones were sequenced by immunoSEQ multiplex PCR, and TCRdb holds only the in-frame ones, with some missing. In the table there are more than 75,000 clones, 92% of which are singletons. The chain has TRBV5-4 and TRBJ1-2; TRBD1 might be the D (5 bases). The TCR was taken from a human donor in good health. Source material: T cells isolated from PBMCs. CDR3 residues: CASSLAQGYGYTF. CDR3 nucleotides: TGTGCCAGCAGCTTGGCGCAGGGCTATGGCTACACCTTC.